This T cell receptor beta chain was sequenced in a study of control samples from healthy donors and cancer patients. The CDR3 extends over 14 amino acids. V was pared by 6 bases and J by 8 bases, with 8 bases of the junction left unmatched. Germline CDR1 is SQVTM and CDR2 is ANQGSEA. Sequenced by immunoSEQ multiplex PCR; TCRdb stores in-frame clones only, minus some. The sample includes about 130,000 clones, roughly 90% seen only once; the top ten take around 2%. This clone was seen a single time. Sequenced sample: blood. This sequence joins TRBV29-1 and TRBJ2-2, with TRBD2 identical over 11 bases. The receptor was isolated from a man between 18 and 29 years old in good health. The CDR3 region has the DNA TGCAGCGTGTATAGCGGGAGGGCAGTAGGGGAGCTGTTTTTT. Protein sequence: CSVYSGRAVGELFF.